This T cell receptor (beta chain) was observed in a study of T cells in Graves' hyperthyroidism and ophthalmopathy. This clonotype was counted many times. Its specificity is unknown. There were TCR beta CDR3 regions amplified from RNA transcripts. An initial round of RT-PCR targeting the TCR CDR3 relied on the HTBI primer set. MiXCR was run by TCRdb on the multiplex PCR reads, yielding one entry per CDR3 protein. The sample includes under 450,000 distinct CDR3 sequences, about 13% of them seen just once. This CDR3 region has 16 residues. CDR1 SGHRS and CDR2 YFSETQ come from the germline V gene. The V end lost 3 bases, the J end lost 8 bases, and 18 bases lay between the germline ends. Study-wide points: The authors' 13 V-J model separated ophthalmopathy from stable hyperthyroidism.

Sequenced material: blood. The gene calls are TRBV5-1 and TRBJ1-6; D possibly corresponds to TRBD1 (6 bases). This receptor was taken from a man aged 25-45 years with Graves' hyperthyroidism that later progressed to Graves' ophthalmopathy. The DNA for the CDR3 is TGCGCCAGCAGCTCGTCGTTGGACAGACTTGATTCACCCCTCCACTTT. Protein sequence: CASSSSLDRLDSPLHF.